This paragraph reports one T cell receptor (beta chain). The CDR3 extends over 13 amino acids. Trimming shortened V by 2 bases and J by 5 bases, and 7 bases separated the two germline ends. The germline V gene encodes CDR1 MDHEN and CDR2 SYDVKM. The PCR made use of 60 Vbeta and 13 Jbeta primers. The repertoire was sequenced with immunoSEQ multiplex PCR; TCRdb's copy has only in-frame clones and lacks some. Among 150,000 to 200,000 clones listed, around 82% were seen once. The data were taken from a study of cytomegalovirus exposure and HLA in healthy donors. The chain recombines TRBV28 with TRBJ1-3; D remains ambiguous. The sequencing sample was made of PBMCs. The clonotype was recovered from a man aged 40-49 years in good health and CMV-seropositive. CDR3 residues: CASSLPLRNTIYF. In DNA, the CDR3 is TGTGCCAGCAGTTTACCCCTCCGAAACACCATATATTTT.